This TCR beta chain was found in a study of OX40 agonist ivuxolimab in advanced cancers. CDR1 and CDR2 from the germline V gene are SGDLS and YYNGEE. V lost 3 bases and J lost 0, with 16 bases in between. The CDR3 has 17 residues. Remarks on this clone: What it recognizes is unknown.

Assay: immunoSEQ multiplex PCR; the TCRdb copy retains only in-frame clones and omits some. Here the sample spans around 16,000 clones, 80% to 95% being singletons. General study results and limits: The study found that CD8+ T cells averaged more expanded clones than CD4+.

The genes are TRBV9 and TRBJ1-3; D gene ambiguous. The receptor was derived from an adult with an advanced solid tumor such as melanoma, head and neck, liver or kidney cancer. The sequencing here drew on CD4+ or CD8+ T cells sorted from blood, taken in a trial of the OX40 agonist ivuxolimab. The CDR3 is CASSAGPRKSSGNTIYF. CDR3 coding DNA: TGTGCCAGCAGCGCCGGGCCGCGAAAGAGCTCTGGAAACACCATATATTTT.